This T cell receptor (beta chain) was sequenced in a study of T cell changes during pregnancy in multiple sclerosis. V gave up 7 bases and J gave up 2 bases; unmatched junction bases: 9. The CDR3 contains 15 residues. Germline CDR1 is MDHEN and CDR2 is SYDVKM. This table comes from immunoSEQ multiplex PCR, and its TCRdb copy is limited to in-frame clones, with some not included. The data contain 90,000 to 95,000 clones, approximately 90% of them singletons. This TCR derives from a female donor with multiple sclerosis, enrolled in a pregnancy study. This chain joins TRBV28 and TRBJ1-2, with 8 bases lining up with TRBD1. The material sequenced was peripheral blood, taken before pregnancy. DNA of the CDR3: TGTGCCAGCATGCGACCGGGACAGGAGAACTATGGCTACACCTTC. It yields the protein CASMRPGQENYGYTF.